The 27 T cell receptor beta chains below all came from one sample that was sequenced in a study of radiotherapy plus CTLA-4 blockade in lung cancer. Data came from immunoSEQ multiplex PCR; TCRdb stores just in-frame clones and leaves some out. In the table there are approximately 75,000 clones, around four fifths of which are singletons. The sample consisted of peripheral blood, taken from a patient treated with radiotherapy plus ipilimumab. The source is a human donor with non-small cell lung cancer who had a complete response to radiotherapy plus ipilimumab.

This clone is a singleton in its sample. J is TRBJ2-1 and V is TRBV6-5, with TRBD1 as a possible D gene (6 bases). The CDR3 spans 15 residues. Germline V gene sequence: CDR1 MNHEY, CDR2 SVGAGI. V shed 0 bases and J shed 9 bases, with 15 bases lying between them. The CDR3 reads CASSYSFQGTTEQFF. In DNA, the CDR3 is TGTGCCAGCAGTTACTCGTTTCAGGGGACGACTGAGCAGTTCTTC.

The V gene is TRBV30, the J gene TRBJ2-7; the D gene is possibly TRBD2 (5 bases). The germline V gene encodes CDR1 GTSNPN and CDR2 SVGIG (reference sequence). The CDR3 totals 13 residues. V lost 0 bases and J 4 bases, leaving 10 bases between the germline ends. CDR3 loop: CAWSVRAEYEQYV. The CDR3 DNA reads as TGTGCCTGGAGTGTCCGAGCGGAATACGAGCAGTACGTC.

J is TRBJ2-3 and V is TRBV5-1; no firm D call. V gave up 1 base and J gave up 2 bases, with 11 bases separating them. The CDR3 has 15 amino acids. Germline V gives CDR1 SGHRS, CDR2 YFSETQ. The CDR3 spells CASSLRRPTTDTQYF. The DNA of the CDR3 is TGCGCCAGCAGCTTGCGTCGACCCACCACAGATACGCAGTATTTT.

This chain joins TRBV6-5 and TRBJ1-2; no reliable D call. The V end was cut by 4 bases, the J end by 1 base, with 7 bases between. Germline V gene data show CDR1 as MNHEY and CDR2 as SVGAGI. This CDR3 has 13 residues. DNA for the CDR3: TGTGCCAGCAGTTCTGACTTTAACTATGGCTACACCTTC. Translating it yields CASSSDFNYGYTF.

The chain joins TRBV5-1 to TRBJ2-1, with 8 bases that match TRBD1. This CDR3 region has 14 residues. V shed 3 bases, J shed 8 bases, and the junction held 7 bases outside the gene matches. Germline V lookup: CDR1 SGHRS, CDR2 YFSETQ. The CDR3 protein is CASSSMDRDHEQFF. The CDR3 coding sequence is TGCGCCAGCAGCTCAATGGACAGGGACCATGAGCAGTTCTTC. The complete variable domain, with remaining parts taken from reference TRBV5-1 and TRBJ2-1, reads KAGVTQTPRYLIKTRGQQVTLSCSPISGHRSVSWYQQTPGQGLQFLFEYFSETQRNKGNFPGRFSGRQFSNSRSEMNVSTLELGDSALYLCASSSMDRDHEQFFGPGTRLTVL.

The chain combines TRBV27 with TRBJ2-7; D not resolved. The germline V and J ends were trimmed by 3 bases and 4 bases, with 7 bases remaining between them. The CDR3 is 12 residues long. Germline values: CDR1 MNHEY, CDR2 SMNVEV (reference sequence). CDR3 region: CASSFPGYEQYF. The CDR3 DNA sequence: TGTGCCAGCAGTTTCCCCGGTTACGAGCAGTACTTC.

The V gene is TRBV18, the J gene TRBJ2-1, with D uncertain. Germline lookup yields CDR1 KGHSH and CDR2 LQKENI. There are 16 residues in the CDR3. The ends were cut back, 0 bases at V and 0 bases at J, with 9 bases in the middle. The DNA for the CDR3 is TGTGCCAGCTCACCACCTGTGAGGAGCTCCTACAATGAGCAGTTCTTC. Its translation is CASSPPVRSSYNEQFF.

The chain couples TRBV5-1 to TRBJ2-3, with 7 bases that match TRBD2. Germline trimming cut 2 bases from V and 1 base from J; bases unmatched to any gene: 4. The CDR3 covers 15 residues. In germline, CDR1 is SGHRS, CDR2 YFSETQ. CDR3 amino acids: CASSFIGRRTDTQYF. In nucleotides, the CDR3 is TGCGCCAGCAGCTTTATCGGGAGGCGCACAGATACGCAGTATTTT.

This clone was picked up one time. V is TRBV4-3 and J is TRBJ2-2; perhaps TRBD2 as D (5 bases). Looked up from germline, CDR1 is LGHNA and CDR2 is YSLEER. V shed 5 bases and J shed 7 bases, with 17 bases lying between them. This CDR3 comprises 15 residues. The CDR3 here is CASSIGSGLGGELFF. In DNA, the CDR3 is TGCGCCAGCAGCATCGGATCTGGACTCGGCGGGGAGCTGTTTTTT.

By sample share, this clone is medium-sized (0.01 to 0.1%). The V and J genes are TRBV7-8 and TRBJ2-1, with 7 bases aligning to TRBD2. The ends lost 5 bases at V and 15 bases at J; junction bases unmatched: 19. Germline V gives CDR1 SGHVS, CDR2 FQNEAQ. This CDR3 region has 15 residues. For the CDR3, the DNA is TGTGCCAGCAGCGCCCCCAGGGTTGGGACTAACAATTTGTTCTTC. It encodes CASSAPRVGTNNLFF.

This clone has a single count. The chain uses TRBV7-9 and TRBJ1-1; D not resolved. Germline lookup yields CDR1 SEHNR and CDR2 FQNEAQ (reference sequence). Between the trimmed V and J ends, which lost 2 bases and 5 bases, there was a span of 12 bases. This CDR3 has 14 residues. The CDR3, as DNA: TGTGCCAGCAGCTTACACGGTTCGTGGACTGAAGCTTTCTTT. Protein: CASSLHGSWTEAFF.

V is TRBV7-9 and J is TRBJ2-1, with 9 bases matching TRBD2. Losses at the gene ends were 4 bases for V and 2 bases for J; bases not matched to a gene: 9. The CDR3 loop spans 17 amino acids. Germline V CDR1 and CDR2: SEHNR, FQNEAQ (reference sequence). CDR3 sequence (DNA): TGTGCCAGCAGCTCCCTAGGAGCGGGGGGTGCCTACAATGAGCAGTTCTTC. Amino acids: CASSSLGAGGAYNEQFF.

Here the CDR3 reads CASSLGSPQETQYF. The CDR3 bases are TGTGCCAGCAGCTTAGGGAGCCCACAAGAGACCCAGTACTTC. The rearrangement joins TRBV7-2 to TRBJ2-5; D gene uncertain. Per germline, CDR1 SGHTA and CDR2 FQGNSA. This CDR3 spans 14 amino acids. V shed 1 base and J shed 2 bases, with 8 bases lying between them.

The sample holds one count of this clone. The chain employs TRBV15 and TRBJ2-1, with D tentatively TRBD1 (5 bases). V lost 1 base, J lost 5 bases, and 18 bases lay in between. This CDR3 has 17 residues. Looked up from germline, CDR1 is LNHNV and CDR2 is YYDKDF (reference sequence). The CDR3 here is CATSRAPGIDLDNEQFF. In DNA form, the CDR3 reads TGTGCCACCAGCAGAGCTCCAGGGATAGATTTAGACAATGAGCAGTTCTTC.

This chain joins TRBV6-5 and TRBJ2-7; 7 nucleotides line up with TRBD1. J lost 4 bases, V lost 6 bases, and 3 bases had no gene match. This CDR3 is 12 amino acids long. Germline values: CDR1 MNHEY, CDR2 SVGAGI. The CDR3 here is CASRGQPYEQYV. Here the CDR3 DNA reads TGTGCCAGCAGGGGACAGCCATACGAGCAGTACGTC.

The CDR3 loop is CASSPSADREQYV. CDR3 nucleotides: TGTGCCAGCTCACCGTCGGCAGATCGGGAGCAGTACGTC. J is TRBJ2-7 and V is TRBV18; D is uncertain. V was cut by 3 bases and J by 7 bases, with 13 bases left in between. This CDR3 is 13 amino acids long. Germline CDR1 is KGHSH and CDR2 is LQKENI.

This chain links TRBV11-3 with TRBJ2-7; D ambiguous. V lost 2 bases, J lost 3 bases, and 8 bases lay in between. Germline V gives CDR1 SGHNT, CDR2 YENEEA. This CDR3 contains 13 residues. CDR3 DNA sequence: TGTGCCAGCAGCTTATCGACGGGCTACGAGCAGTACGTC. This sequence encodes CASSLSTGYEQYV.

This clone was counted between two and nine times. The rearrangement joins TRBV4-3 to TRBJ2-1; possibly TRBD2 for D (5 bases). V dropped 4 bases and J dropped 7 bases, with 17 bases sitting between them. The V gene's germline CDR1 is LGHNA and CDR2 YSLEER. The CDR3 length is 15 residues. CDR3 sequence: CASSPDGVRQNEQFF. DNA of the CDR3: TGCGCCAGCAGCCCAGACGGGGTTCGGCAAAATGAGCAGTTCTTC.

The V call is TRBV2, the J call TRBJ1-1, with TRBD1 matching 9 bases. J gave up 3 bases and V 10 bases, and 9 bases lay outside the gene matches. The CDR3 runs 14 residues. Germline CDR1 and CDR2: SNHLY and FYNNEI. CDR3 nucleotide sequence: TGTGCCACTTGCCGGGACAGGGAGGACACTGAAGCTTTCTTT. This encodes CATCRDREDTEAFF.

The genes are TRBV29-1 and TRBJ1-1, with TRBD1 identical over 9 bases. The V gene end was trimmed by 4 bases and the J gene end by 4 bases; junction bases not matched to a gene: 4. This CDR3 contains 13 residues. Germline V gene data show CDR1 as SQVTM and CDR2 as ANQGSEA. The CDR3 DNA is TGCAGCGTTGCGGACAGGGGATTCACTGAAGCTTTCTTT. Its protein product is CSVADRGFTEAFF.

The chain carries TRBV11-2 and TRBJ1-5; D not certain. CDR3 length: 13 amino acids. V was shortened by 1 base and J by 3 bases, with 4 bases between the two germline ends. Per germline, CDR1 SGHAT and CDR2 FQNNGV. CDR3: CASSLADNQPQHF. Here the CDR3 DNA reads TGTGCCAGCAGCTTAGCAGACAATCAGCCCCAGCATTTT.

The chain joins TRBV28 to TRBJ2-1; TRBD1 agrees at 7 bases. CDR3 size: 16 residues. The junction had 6 bases not matched to a gene; V was cut back by 3 bases and J by 1 base. Per germline, CDR1 MDHEN and CDR2 SYDVKM. In nucleotides, the CDR3 is TGTGCCAGCAGTTTTTACAGGGGCCATTCCTACAATGAGCAGTTCTTC. Translating gives CASSFYRGHSYNEQFF.

The chain employs TRBV6-6 and TRBJ2-7; 9 nucleotides match TRBD1. The CDR3 spans 16 residues. Per germline, CDR1 MNHNY and CDR2 SVGAGI (reference sequence). V shed 2 bases and J 2 bases; nucleotides not matched to a gene: 7. The CDR3 loop is CASSYGLRQGAYEQYV. The CDR3 region has the DNA TGTGCCAGCAGTTACGGCCTTAGACAGGGGGCCTACGAGCAGTACGTC.

The rearrangement uses TRBV19 and TRBJ2-1, with no clear D. The CDR3 extends over 16 amino acids. The germline V gene encodes CDR1 LNHDA and CDR2 SQIVND (reference sequence). The V end was cut by 5 bases, the J end by 0 bases, with 14 bases between. CDR3 bases: TGTGCCAGTAGTGTCTTAGACGGAAGCTCCTACAATGAGCAGTTCTTC. Translating gives CASSVLDGSSYNEQFF. Using reference TRBV19 and TRBJ2-1 for the parts outside the CDR3, the full variable domain is DGGITQSPKYLFRKEGQNVTLSCEQNLNHDAMYWYRQDPGQGLRLIYYSQIVNDFQKGDIAEGYSVSREKKESFPLTVTSAQKNPTAFYLCASSVLDGSSYNEQFFGPGTRLTVL.

The V and J genes are TRBV5-1 and TRBJ1-6, with D perhaps matching TRBD1 (5 bases). CDR3 length: 14 amino acids. Germline V gene lookup returns CDR1 SGHRS and CDR2 YFSETQ. V lost 4 bases to trimming and J lost 8 bases, with 13 bases between them. The chain's CDR3 is CASSPGRADSPLHF. CDR3 DNA sequence: TGCGCCAGCAGCCCGGGACGGGCGGATTCACCCCTCCACTTT.

The chain combines TRBV7-9 with TRBJ2-1, with a tentative D call TRBD1 (6 bases). CDR1 and CDR2 from the germline V gene are SEHNR and FQNEAQ (reference sequence). CDR3 length: 14 amino acids. Trimming removed 5 bases from V and 6 bases from J, with 14 bases in between. The CDR3 DNA reads TGTGCCAGCAGCCCCCCGACAGGTCTCAATGAGCAGTTCTTC. Its protein product is CASSPPTGLNEQFF.

V is TRBV5-1 and J is TRBJ2-2; a weak D match, TRBD1 (5 bases). Germline V gives CDR1 SGHRS, CDR2 YFSETQ. V lost 2 bases to trimming and J lost 2 bases, with 10 bases between them. CDR3 length equals 15 residues. The CDR3 sequence: CASSLWQGNTGELFF. Written as DNA, the CDR3 is TGCGCCAGCAGCTTATGGCAGGGCAACACCGGGGAGCTGTTTTTT.